This TCR beta chain came from a study of T cell responses to AZD1222 COVID-19 vaccine. Data came from immunoSEQ multiplex PCR; TCRdb stores just in-frame clones and leaves some out. Seen here are 130,000 to 150,000 clones, more than 75% observed once, and the top ten hold 5.2%. The CDR3 runs 13 residues. The ends were cut back, 2 bases at V and 1 base at J, with 6 bases in the middle. The germline V gene has CDR1 SGHRS and CDR2 YFSETQ. The source material was peripheral blood, sampled on day 0 of AZD1222 vaccination. This clonotype was sampled from an adult in good health. The chain has TRBV5-1 and TRBJ2-5; D is unresolved. As DNA, the CDR3 is TGCGCCAGCAGCTTCAATGTCCAAGAGACCCAGTACTTC. Amino acids: CASSFNVQETQYF.